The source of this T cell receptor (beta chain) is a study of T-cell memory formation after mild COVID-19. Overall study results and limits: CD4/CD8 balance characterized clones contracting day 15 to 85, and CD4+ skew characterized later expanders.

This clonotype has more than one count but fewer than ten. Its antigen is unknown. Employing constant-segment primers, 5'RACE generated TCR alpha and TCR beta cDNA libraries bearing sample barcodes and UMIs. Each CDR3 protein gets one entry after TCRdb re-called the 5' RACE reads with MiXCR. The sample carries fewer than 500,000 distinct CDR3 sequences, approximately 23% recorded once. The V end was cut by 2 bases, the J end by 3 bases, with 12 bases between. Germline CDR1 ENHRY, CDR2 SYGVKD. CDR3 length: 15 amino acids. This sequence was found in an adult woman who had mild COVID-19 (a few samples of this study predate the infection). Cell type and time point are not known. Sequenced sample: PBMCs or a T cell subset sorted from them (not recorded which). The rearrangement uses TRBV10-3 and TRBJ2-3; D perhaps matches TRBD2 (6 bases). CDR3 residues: CAISERGRGTDTQYF. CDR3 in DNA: TGTGCCATCAGTGAGAGGGGACGGGGGACAGATACGCAGTATTTT.